Below, 12 T cell receptor beta chains from the same sample are listed, as sequenced in a study of blood T cell repertoires in COVID-19 (dated by TCRdb to 2018 to 2021). The library was built by means of the immunoSEQ multiplex PCR assay. TCRdb's version of the immuneACCESS table is confined to in-frame rearrangements and falls short of the full clone set. An unresolved V gene accounts for under half of the shortfall where checked; the remainder is of unknown origin. The sample contains about 260,000 clones, approximately 89% of them found a single time. Over 2% of the sample belongs to the ten largest clones. The specimen sequenced was peripheral blood. These receptors originate from a woman aged 50 to 65 with acute or convalescent COVID-19.

The rearrangement links TRBV10-3 to TRBJ1-1; the D gene is possibly TRBD1 (5 bases). Trimming removed 9 bases at V and 1 base at J, with 21 bases between. The length of the CDR3 is 16 residues. Germline loops: CDR1 ENHRY, CDR2 SYGVKD. CDR3 DNA sequence: TGTGCCATTTCGCCACGGGTCCCGGGGGAGAACACTGAAGCTTTCTTT. It is translated as CAISPRVPGENTEAFF.

The genes are TRBV2 and TRBJ2-5; 7 bases fit TRBD1. This CDR3 contains 17 residues. V shed 7 bases, J shed 2 bases, and the junction held 16 bases outside the gene matches. The germline CDR1 and CDR2 sequences are SNHLY and FYNNEI. In DNA form, the CDR3 reads TGTGCCAGCAAGGGGGCCGCGCAGGGGGTATCTCAAGAGACCCAGTACTTC. Its translation: CASKGAAQGVSQETQYF.

This sequence joins TRBV24-1 and TRBJ1-2, with a weak D call TRBD1 (5 bases). Per germline, CDR1 KGHDR and CDR2 SFDVKD. The CDR3 contains 14 residues. V dropped 6 bases and J dropped 4 bases, with 14 bases sitting between them. The CDR3, as DNA: TGTGCCACCAGTAATCTGGACACCACCTATGGCTACACCTTC. Protein sequence: CATSNLDTTYGYTF.

This clone was seen only once. This sequence joins TRBV11-3 and TRBJ1-3, with TRBD1 identical over 10 bases. This CDR3 has 17 amino acids. V shed 5 bases and J 0 bases; nucleotides not matched to a gene: 7. Germline values: CDR1 SGHNT, CDR2 YENEEA. CDR3 DNA: TGTGCCAGCAGCCCTGGGGACAGGGGACGCTCTGGAAACACCATATATTTT. Translation gives CASSPGDRGRSGNTIYF.

The chain carries TRBV27 and TRBJ2-7; 7 bases agree with TRBD1. After removal of 6 bases from V and 1 base from J, the junction contained 6 bases not matched to a gene. Germline assignment: CDR1 MNHEY and CDR2 SMNVEV (reference sequence). The CDR3 totals 14 residues. The CDR3 here is CASSTQGVSYEQYF. CDR3 sequence (DNA): TGTGCCAGCAGCACCCAGGGGGTATCCTACGAGCAGTACTTC.

V gene TRBV20-1 combines with J gene TRBJ1-1, with D hard to call. The CDR3 contains 10 residues. Trimming took 3 bases from V and 5 from J, leaving 4 bases between them. Germline lookup yields CDR1 DFQATT and CDR2 SNEGSKA (reference sequence). The CDR3 region is CSASRTEAFF. The CDR3 nucleotides are TGCAGTGCTAGTCGTACTGAAGCTTTCTTT.

The chain recombines TRBV7-2 with TRBJ2-3; D is possibly TRBD2 (6 bases). This CDR3 has 16 amino acids. Trimming took off 1 base at V and 6 bases at J, with 17 bases between the two ends. CDR1 and CDR2 (germline): SGHTA, FQGNSA. DNA of the CDR3: TGTGCCAGCAGCTTAGGAGCTCCCGGGGGTTCGGATACGCAGTATTTT. This sequence encodes CASSLGAPGGSDTQYF.

The V call is TRBV27, the J call TRBJ2-1; TRBD2 might be the D (5 bases). V lost 5 bases and J lost 0, with 11 bases in between. CDR3 length: 15 amino acids. Per germline, CDR1 MNHEY and CDR2 SMNVEV (reference sequence). CDR3 in DNA: TGTGCCAGCAGTCCGGGGTGGGGCTCCTACAATGAGCAGTTCTTC. It encodes CASSPGWGSYNEQFF.

A single count supports this clone. CDR3 nucleotides: TGTGCCAGCAGTTTAGCAGCGGGAGTAGGCGAGCAGTACTTC. It translates to CASSLAAGVGEQYF. The chain employs TRBV28 and TRBJ2-7, with TRBD2 matching over 8 bases. The V gene end was trimmed by 2 bases and the J gene end by 6 bases; junction bases not matched to a gene: 6. The CDR3 has 14 residues. Looked up from germline, CDR1 is MDHEN and CDR2 is SYDVKM.

The CDR3 sequence is CASSLRDRVRDTQYF. The CDR3 coding sequence is TGTGCCAGCAGTTTAAGGGACAGGGTACGTGATACGCAGTATTTT. The rearrangement uses TRBV28 and TRBJ2-3; the match to TRBD1 covers 9 bases. The CDR3 totals 15 residues. Trimming at V came to 2 bases and at J to 6 bases, leaving 6 bases not matched to a gene. Germline CDR1 and CDR2: MDHEN and SYDVKM.

The chain is built from TRBV28 and TRBJ2-7, with a weak D call TRBD1 (6 bases). With 5 bases removed from V and 5 bases from J, the gap between germline ends came to 13 bases. The V gene's germline CDR1 is MDHEN and CDR2 SYDVKM. The CDR3 spans 13 residues. The CDR3 sequence: CASSLTGLDEQYF. CDR3 sequence (DNA): TGTGCCAGCAGTCTCACAGGGTTGGACGAGCAGTACTTC. Full variable domain (remainder filled in from reference TRBV28 and TRBJ2-7): DVKVTQSSRYLVKRTGEKVFLECVQDMDHENMFWYRQDPGLGLRLIYFSYDVKMKEKGDIPEGYSVSREKKERFSLILESASTNQTSMYLCASSLTGLDEQYFGPGTRLTVT.

V is TRBV7-3 and J is TRBJ1-2; no reliable D call. Germline-derived CDR1 and CDR2 are SGHTA and FQGTGA. Trimming shortened V by 1 base and J by 4 bases, and 13 bases separated the two germline ends. The CDR3 extends over 15 amino acids. The CDR3 nucleotides are TGTGCCAGCAGCTTAAACGTTGGGCAGCTCTATGGCTACACCTTC. This gives the protein CASSLNVGQLYGYTF.